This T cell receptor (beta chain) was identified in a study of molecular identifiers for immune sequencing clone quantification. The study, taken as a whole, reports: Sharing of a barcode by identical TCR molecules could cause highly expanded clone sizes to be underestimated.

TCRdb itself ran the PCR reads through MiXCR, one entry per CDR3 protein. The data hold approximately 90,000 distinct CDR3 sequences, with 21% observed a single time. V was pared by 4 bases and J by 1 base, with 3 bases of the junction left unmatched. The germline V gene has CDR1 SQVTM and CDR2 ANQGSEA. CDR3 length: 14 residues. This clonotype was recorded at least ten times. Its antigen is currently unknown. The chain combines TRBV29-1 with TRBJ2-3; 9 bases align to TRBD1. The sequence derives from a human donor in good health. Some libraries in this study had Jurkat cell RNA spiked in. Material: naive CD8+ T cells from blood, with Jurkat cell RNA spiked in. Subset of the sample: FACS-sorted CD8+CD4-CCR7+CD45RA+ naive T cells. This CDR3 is CSVGDRERTDTQYF. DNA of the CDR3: TGCAGCGTTGGGGACAGGGAGCGCACAGATACGCAGTATTTT.